This T cell receptor beta chain was profiled in a study of PD-1 blockade in classical Hodgkin lymphoma. Whole-study findings and limits: Patients were excluded if nivolumab began under 1 year after ASCT (the autologous transplant). With CD4+ cells, TCR diversity rose significantly by C4D1, but not with CD8+ cells.

There are a few counts of this clone. Its antigen is currently unknown. The assay was immunoSEQ multiplex PCR, and TCRdb's table has in-frame clones only and misses some. The sample lists more than 45,000 clones, around 73% seen once, with more than 13% in the top ten. Every patient had relapsed following autologous stem cell transplantation, and cohorts differed in brentuximab vedotin exposure. The CDR3 contains 15 residues. Germline-derived CDR1 and CDR2 are MDHEN and SYDVKM. The V and J ends lost 5 bases and 3 bases, in that order; junction bases with no gene match: 5. Material: peripheral blood mononuclear cells (PBMCs), obtained before the second cycle of nivolumab. V and J are TRBV28 and TRBJ2-7; TRBD2 matches 12 bases. The TCR sequence derives from a human donor with classical Hodgkin lymphoma. The CDR3 sequence: CASSPWTSGNYEQYF. CDR3 nucleotide sequence: TGTGCCAGCAGTCCCTGGACTAGCGGGAACTACGAGCAGTACTTC.